Sequencing of this T cell receptor (beta chain) was carried out in a study of T cells in Graves' hyperthyroidism and ophthalmopathy. TCR beta CDR3 regions were amplified from RNA transcripts. RT-PCR in the first round (using the HTBI primer set) targeted the TCR CDR3. TCRdb re-derived calls from the multiplex PCR reads in MiXCR, one entry per CDR3 protein. The sample shows about 160,000 distinct CDR3 sequences, just under 9.5% of them seen only once. From approximately 9.1 ml of fresh peripheral blood, PBMCs were isolated. Germline V lookup: CDR1 SGHVS, CDR2 FNYEAQ. The CDR3 loop spans 15 amino acids. Germline trimming cut 4 bases from V and 7 bases from J; bases unmatched to any gene: 12. This clonotype was picked up many times. Its specificity is not known. General study findings and limits: Model predictions of ophthalmopathy came a median around 6.5 months before onset. By a 13 V-J model, ophthalmopathy was set apart from stable hyperthyroidism.

J is TRBJ1-2 and V is TRBV7-6; 7 bases align to TRBD1. The sequencing sample was made of blood. This receptor was obtained from a woman younger than 30 with Graves' hyperthyroidism that later progressed to Graves' ophthalmopathy. The CDR3 here is CASSSLRGPKVGYTF. CDR3 DNA: TGTGCCAGCAGCTCGCTTAGGGGGCCCAAGGTTGGCTACACCTTC. The full variable domain, with the rest looked up from reference TRBV7-6 and TRBJ1-2, is GAGVSQSPRYKVTKRGQDVALRCDPISGHVSLYWYRQALGQGPEFLTYFNYEAQQDKSGLPNDRFSAERPEGSISTLTIQRTEQRDSAMYRCASSSLRGPKVGYTFGSGTRLTVV.